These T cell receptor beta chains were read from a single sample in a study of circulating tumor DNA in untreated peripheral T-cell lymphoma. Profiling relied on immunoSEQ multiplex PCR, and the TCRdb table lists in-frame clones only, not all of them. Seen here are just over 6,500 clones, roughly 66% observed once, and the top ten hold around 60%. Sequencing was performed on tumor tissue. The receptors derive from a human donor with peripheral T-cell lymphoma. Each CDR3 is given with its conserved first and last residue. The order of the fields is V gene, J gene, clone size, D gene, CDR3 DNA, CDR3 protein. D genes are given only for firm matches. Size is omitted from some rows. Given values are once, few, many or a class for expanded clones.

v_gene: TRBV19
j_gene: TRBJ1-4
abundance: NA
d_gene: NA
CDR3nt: TGTGCCAGTAGTCTCCGGGGAGGGGTTAATGAAAAACTGTTTTTT
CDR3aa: CASSLRGGVNEKLFF

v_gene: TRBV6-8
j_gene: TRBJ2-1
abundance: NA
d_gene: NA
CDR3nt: TGTGCCAGCAGTGACTGGAGGGGGAGCTCCTACAATGAGCAGTTCTTC
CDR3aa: CASSDWRGSSYNEQFF

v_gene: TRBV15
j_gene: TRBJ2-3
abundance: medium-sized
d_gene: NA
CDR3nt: TGTGCCACCAGCAGAGAATCCCGGGCAGATACGCAGTATTTT
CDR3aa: CATSRESRADTQYF

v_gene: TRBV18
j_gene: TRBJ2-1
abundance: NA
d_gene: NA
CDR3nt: TGTGCCAGCTCACCGTCCGGAAATTACAATGAGCAGTTCTTC
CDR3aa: CASSPSGNYNEQFF

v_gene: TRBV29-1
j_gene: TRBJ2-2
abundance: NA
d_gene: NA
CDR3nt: TGCAGCGTTGAGAACAGGGTGGCCGGGGAGCTGTTTTTT
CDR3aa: CSVENRVAGELFF

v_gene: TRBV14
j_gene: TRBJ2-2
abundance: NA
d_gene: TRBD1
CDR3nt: TGTGCCAGCAGTCTCGGGACAGTCAGGACCGGGGAGCTGTTTTTT
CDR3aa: CASSLGTVRTGELFF

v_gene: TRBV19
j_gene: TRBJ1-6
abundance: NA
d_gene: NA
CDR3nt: TGTGCCAGTAGTATGACAGGCTCCTATAATTCACTCCTCTACTTT
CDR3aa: CASSMTGSYNSLLYF

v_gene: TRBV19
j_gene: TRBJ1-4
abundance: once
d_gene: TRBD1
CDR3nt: TGTGCCAGTAGTGAACAGGGGACGGGTGAAAAACTGTTTTTT
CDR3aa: CASSEQGTGEKLFF

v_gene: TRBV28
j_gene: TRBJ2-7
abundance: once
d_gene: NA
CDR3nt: TGTGCCAGCAGTTTTTCTCCGTTGTGGGACACCTACGAGCAGTACTTC
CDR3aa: CASSFSPLWDTYEQYF

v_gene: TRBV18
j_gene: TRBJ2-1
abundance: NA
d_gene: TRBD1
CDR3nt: TGTGCCAGCTCAGTAGACAGGGCGCTTTACAATGAGCAGTTCTTC
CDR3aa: CASSVDRALYNEQFF

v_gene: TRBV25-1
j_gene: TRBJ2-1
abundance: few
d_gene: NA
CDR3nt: TGTGCCAACCAAATCCCCCGAAATGAGCAGTTCTTC
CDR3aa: CANQIPRNEQFF

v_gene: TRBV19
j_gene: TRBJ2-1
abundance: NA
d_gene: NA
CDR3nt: TGTGCCAGTAGTATAGCGAAAGGTGATGAGCAGTTCTTC
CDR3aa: CASSIAKGDEQFF

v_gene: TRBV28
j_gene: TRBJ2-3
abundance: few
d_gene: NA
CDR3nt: TGTGTCAGCAGTCCGCTATCCCGACTAGTGACAGATACGCAGTATTTT
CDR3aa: CVSSPLSRLVTDTQYF

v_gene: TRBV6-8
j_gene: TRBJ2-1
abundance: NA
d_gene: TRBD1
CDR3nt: TGTGCCAGCAGTTATACAGGGGTCAATGAGCAGTTCTTC
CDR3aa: CASSYTGVNEQFF

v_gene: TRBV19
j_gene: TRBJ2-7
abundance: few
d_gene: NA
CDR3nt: TGTGCCAGTAGTACAACACCCGCGGGCAGTACCAGCTACGAGCAGTACTTC
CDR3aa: CASSTTPAGSTSYEQYF

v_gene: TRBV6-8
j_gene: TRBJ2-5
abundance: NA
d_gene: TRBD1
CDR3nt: TGTGCCAGCACCCGGACAGGGAATGGGCAAGAGACCCAGTACTTC
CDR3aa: CASTRTGNGQETQYF

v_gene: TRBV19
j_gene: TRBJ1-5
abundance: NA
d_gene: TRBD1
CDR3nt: TGTGCCAGTAATGACAGGGCGGGACAGCCCCAGCATTTT
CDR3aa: CASNDRAGQPQHF

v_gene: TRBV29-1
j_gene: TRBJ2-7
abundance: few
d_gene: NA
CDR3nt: TGCAGCGTTGAAGATAGGTGGACAGTCGAGCAGTACTTC
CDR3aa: CSVEDRWTVEQYF

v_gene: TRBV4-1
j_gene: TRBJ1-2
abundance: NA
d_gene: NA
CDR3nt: TGCACCAGCAGCCAACGCGACAGGAGCTATGGCTACACCTTC
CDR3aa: CTSSQRDRSYGYTF

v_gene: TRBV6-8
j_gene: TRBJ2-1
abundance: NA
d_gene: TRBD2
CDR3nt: TGTGCCAGCAGGTGGACTAGCGGGGTAGATGAGCAGTTCTTC
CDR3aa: CASRWTSGVDEQFF